This is a list of T cell receptor beta chains from one sample in a study of human thymus T cells. Some clones are missing from TCRdb's copy, which holds only in-frame ones; the method was immunoSEQ multiplex PCR. In the table there are 40,000 to 55,000 clones, 90% to 95% of which are singletons. Sequences were obtained from blood. Receptors originate from a boy in the first two years of life with a congenital heart defect but otherwise immunologically healthy. Each CDR3 is given with its conserved first and last residue. D genes are given only for firm matches. Clone size, where shown, is once, few, many, or a class for clones that have expanded.

DNA	CDR3	D	size	V	J
TGTGCCAGTAGTAGTAGGGGAGGCTACGAGCAGTACTTC	CASSSRGGYEQYF	.	.	TRBV19	TRBJ2-7
TGTGCCAGCAGCCGAGCGGGGGGGCCCCAAGAGACCCAGTACTTC	CASSRAGGPQETQYF	TRBD2	.	TRBV7-2	TRBJ2-5
TGTGCCAGCAGGGCGCTAGCGGGGGGGCGAAATACGCAGTATTTT	CASRALAGGRNTQYF	TRBD2	.	TRBV2	TRBJ2-3
TGTGCCAGCAGCGCGGACACCAACACTGAAGCTTTCTTT	CASSADTNTEAFF	.	.	TRBV5-4	TRBJ1-1
TGTGCCTGGAGTGTAAGACTCTTTAATTCACCCCTCCACTTT	CAWSVRLFNSPLHF	.	.	TRBV30	TRBJ1-6
TGCGCCAGCAGCCAAGCGGTTACGCCGACAGATACGCAGTATTTT	CASSQAVTPTDTQYF	.	.	TRBV4-3	TRBJ2-3
TGTGCCAGCAGTTTATATGACAGACTCGATTCACCCCTCCACTTT	CASSLYDRLDSPLHF	.	.	TRBV27	TRBJ1-6
TGTGCCAGCAGTTTCGGACAGGCTAGCACAGATACGCAGTATTTT	CASSFGQASTDTQYF	TRBD1	.	TRBV7-2	TRBJ2-3
TGTGCCAGCAGCGTAGAGGGGAACGTTAATTCACCCCTCCACTTT	CASSVEGNVNSPLHF	.	.	TRBV9	TRBJ1-6
TGTGCCAGCAGGCCTAGTGGGGGACACAACAATGAGCAGTTCTTC	CASRPSGGHNNEQFF	.	.	TRBV28	TRBJ2-1
TGCGCCAGCAGCCCATGGACAAGAGGGGCCAACGTCCTGACTTTC	CASSPWTRGANVLTF	.	.	TRBV4-3	TRBJ2-6
TGTGCCAGCAGCCCGTTAGTGGGGTTAATTGGAAACACCATATATTTT	CASSPLVGLIGNTIYF	.	.	TRBV7-2	TRBJ1-3
TGTGCCAGCAGTATTAGCGGACCTTTGAATGAGCAGTTCTTC	CASSISGPLNEQFF	.	once	TRBV27	TRBJ2-1
TGTGCCAGCAGCTTAAGGGCGTCCATGAACACTGAAGCTTTCTTT	CASSLRASMNTEAFF	.	.	TRBV7-6	TRBJ1-1
TGCGCCAGCAGCCAAGATTCACAGGGGGGGGAGACCCAGTACTTC	CASSQDSQGGETQYF	.	.	TRBV4-3	TRBJ2-5
TGTGCCAGCAGCCTGGGACTCCCGGACGAGCAGTACTTC	CASSLGLPDEQYF	.	.	TRBV5-5	TRBJ2-7
TGTGCCAGCAGCTCGAAGTCCCGAAGCGGGGGCGTTCTGGAGACCCAGTACTTC	CASSSKSRSGGVLETQYF	TRBD2	.	TRBV13	TRBJ2-5
TGTGCCAGCAGCCCTCGGATTTCTCGTAGCACAGATACGCAGTATTTT	CASSPRISRSTDTQYF	.	.	TRBV9	TRBJ2-3
TGTGCCAGCAGCTCGCTTCAGGAGGGCTATCAGCCCCAGCATTTT	CASSSLQEGYQPQHF	.	.	TRBV7-3	TRBJ1-5
TGTGCCAGCAGCGTCCGATTAGGTAGCTCGGGTGGCTACACCTTC	CASSVRLGSSGGYTF	.	.	TRBV9	TRBJ1-2
TGCGCCAGCAGGCAAGGACAGAACACTGAAGCTTTCTTT	CASRQGQNTEAFF	.	.	TRBV5-1	TRBJ1-1
TGCGCCAGCAGCTTTCGACAGGGAAGCAATGAGCAGTTCTTC	CASSFRQGSNEQFF	TRBD1	.	TRBV5-1	TRBJ2-1